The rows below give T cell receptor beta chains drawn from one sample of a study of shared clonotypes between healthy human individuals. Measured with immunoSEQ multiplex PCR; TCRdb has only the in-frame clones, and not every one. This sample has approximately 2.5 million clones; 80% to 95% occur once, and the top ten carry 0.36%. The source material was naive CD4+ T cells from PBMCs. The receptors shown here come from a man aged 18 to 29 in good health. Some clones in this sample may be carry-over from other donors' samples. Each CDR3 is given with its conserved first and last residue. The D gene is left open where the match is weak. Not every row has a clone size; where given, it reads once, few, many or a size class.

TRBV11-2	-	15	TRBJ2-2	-	TGTGCCAGCAGCCCCTCCCAGCTGGGCACCGGGGAGCTGTTTTTT	CASSPSQLGTGELFF
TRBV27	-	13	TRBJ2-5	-	TGTGCCAGCAGTTGGCAGGGTATGGAGACCCAGTACTTC	CASSWQGMETQYF
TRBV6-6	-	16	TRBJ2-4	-	TGTGCCAGCACCTCGTCTTATTGGGGGGCCAAAAACATTCAGTACTTC	CASTSSYWGAKNIQYF
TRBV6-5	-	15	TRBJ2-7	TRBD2	TGTGCCAGCAGTTACAGGTCTAGCGGGACCTACGAGCAGTACTTC	CASSYRSSGTYEQYF
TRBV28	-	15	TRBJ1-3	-	TGTGCCAGTCAAGAAATCGGGACGGCGGGAAACACCATATATTTT	CASQEIGTAGNTIYF
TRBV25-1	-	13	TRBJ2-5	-	TGTGCCAGCACCCACCCTTCTCAAGAGACCCAGTACTTC	CASTHPSQETQYF
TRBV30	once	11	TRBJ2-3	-	TGTGCCTGGAGCTACACAGATACGCAGTATTTT	CAWSYTDTQYF
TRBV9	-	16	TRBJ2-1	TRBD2	TGTGCCAGCGCCCTCTCCCAAGCGGGAGGTCCCAGTGAGCAGTTCTTC	CASALSQAGGPSEQFF
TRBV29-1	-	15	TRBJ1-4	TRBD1	TGCAGCGCCCAAAGACAGGGATCAACTAATGAAAAACTGTTTTTT	CSAQRQGSTNEKLFF
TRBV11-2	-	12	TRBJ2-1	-	TGTGCCAGCAGCCTCTCCTACAATGAGCAGTTCTTC	CASSLSYNEQFF
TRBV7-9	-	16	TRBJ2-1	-	TGTGCCAGCAGCTTAGGAGACAGACTCGCCCCCCATGAGCAGTTCTTC	CASSLGDRLAPHEQFF
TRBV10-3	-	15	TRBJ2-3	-	TGTGCCATCAGGGGGACGGCGGCTAGCACAGATACGCAGTATTTT	CAIRGTAASTDTQYF
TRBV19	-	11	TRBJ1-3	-	TGTGCCAGTAGAGCTGGAAACACCATATATTTT	CASRAGNTIYF
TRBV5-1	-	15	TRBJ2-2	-	TGCGCCAGCAGGATAGTCGTGAGAGCCGACGGGGAGCTGTTTTTT	CASRIVVRADGELFF
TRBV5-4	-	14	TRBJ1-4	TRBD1	TGTGCCAGCAGCCGTGGACAGGGCCCCGAAAAACTGTTTTTT	CASSRGQGPEKLFF
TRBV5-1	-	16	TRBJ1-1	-	TGCGCCAGCAGCTTCTTGGGTCCGGGAATGAACACTGAAGCTTTCTTT	CASSFLGPGMNTEAFF
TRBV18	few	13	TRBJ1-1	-	TGTGCCAGCTCACCTCTGGGGGGTACGGAAGCTTTCTTT	CASSPLGGTEAFF
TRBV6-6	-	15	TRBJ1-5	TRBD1	TGTGCCAGCAGTCGGACAGGAACAAGCGGTCAGCCCCAGCATTTT	CASSRTGTSGQPQHF
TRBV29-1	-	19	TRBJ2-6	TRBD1	TGCAGCGTTTCCGGGACAGGAGGAGGAGGGGGCTCTGGGGCCAACGTCCTGACTTTC	CSVSGTGGGGGSGANVLTF
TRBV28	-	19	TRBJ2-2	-	TGTGCCAGCAGTTTAACAAGCAACTGGGACAAACCGAACACCGGGGAGCTGTTTTTT	CASSLTSNWDKPNTGELFF
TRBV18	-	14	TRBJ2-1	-	TGTGCCAGCACAACAATGGTATCAGATAGTGAGCAGTTCTTC	CASTTMVSDSEQFF
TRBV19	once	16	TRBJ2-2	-	TGTGCCAGTAGTATCTGGTGGGGCAGGGCTACCGGGGAGCTGTTTTTT	CASSIWWGRATGELFF
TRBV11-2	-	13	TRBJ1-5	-	TGTGCCAGCAGCTTACGTAGGGGACAGCCCCAGCATTTT	CASSLRRGQPQHF
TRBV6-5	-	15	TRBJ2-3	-	TGTGCCAGCAGTTCCCCCTCGGACGGGAGAGATACGCAGTATTTT	CASSSPSDGRDTQYF
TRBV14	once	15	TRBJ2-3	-	TGTGCCAGCAGCCTCCGGACGCCTAGCACAGATACGCAGTATTTT	CASSLRTPSTDTQYF
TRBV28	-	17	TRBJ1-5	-	TGTGCCAGCAGTCCCGGACTCCTCCGTGATAGCAATCAGCCCCAGCATTTT	CASSPGLLRDSNQPQHF
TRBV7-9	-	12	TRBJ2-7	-	TGTGCCAGCAGCCTAAACTCCTACGAGCAGTACTTC	CASSLNSYEQYF
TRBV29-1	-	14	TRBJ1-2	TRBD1	TGCAGCGCCCCCCGCCAGGGGGCCGGCTATGGCTACACCTTC	CSAPRQGAGYGYTF
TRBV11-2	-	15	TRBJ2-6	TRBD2	TGTGCCAGCATCCTTGGACTAGCTGGGGCCAACGTCCTGACTTTC	CASILGLAGANVLTF
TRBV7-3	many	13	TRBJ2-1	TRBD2	TGTGCCAGCAGCTTAGCGTATAGCGGGGAGCAGTTCTTC	CASSLAYSGEQFF
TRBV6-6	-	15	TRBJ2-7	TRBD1	TGTGCCAGCAGGTCGTCCGGGACAGGGGGTTCCCGGCGGTACTTC	CASRSSGTGGSRRYF
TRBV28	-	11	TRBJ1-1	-	TGTGCCAGCATAAGGAACACTGAAGCTTTCTTT	CASIRNTEAFF
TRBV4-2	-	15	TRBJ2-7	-	TGTGCCAGCAGCTTGAACCGGGACCCAGCCTACGAGCAGTACTTC	CASSLNRDPAYEQYF
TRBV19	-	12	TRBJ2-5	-	TGTGCCAGTAGTAATTCGGGCCCGACCCAGTACTTC	CASSNSGPTQYF
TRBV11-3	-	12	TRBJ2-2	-	TGTGCCAGCCGAAAGGAATCCGGGGAGCTGTTTTTT	CASRKESGELFF
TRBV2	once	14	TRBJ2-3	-	TGTGCCAGCAGGGAACGACAGGTCCCTGATACGCAGTATTTT	CASRERQVPDTQYF
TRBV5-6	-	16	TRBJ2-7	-	TGTGCCAGCAGCCCGATACGACACGGCAGGGGCTACGAGCAGTACTTC	CASSPIRHGRGYEQYF
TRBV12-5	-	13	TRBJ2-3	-	TGTGCTAGTGGTTTGGTCGGTGGAGATACGCAGTATTTT	CASGLVGGDTQYF
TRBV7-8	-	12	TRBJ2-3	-	TGTGCCAGCAGCTTCTCTCGGGGCACGCAGTATTTT	CASSFSRGTQYF
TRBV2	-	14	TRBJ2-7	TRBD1	TGTGCCAGCAGTGATACAGGGGTTCCCTACGAGCAGTACTTC	CASSDTGVPYEQYF
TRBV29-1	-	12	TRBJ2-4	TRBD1	TGCAGCGTTGCGGACAGGGGTAACATTCAGTACTTC	CSVADRGNIQYF
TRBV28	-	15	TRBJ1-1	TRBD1	TGTGCCAGCAGTTTCCCCGGGACAGGGGACGAGGAAGCTTTCTTT	CASSFPGTGDEEAFF
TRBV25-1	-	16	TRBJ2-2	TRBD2	TGTGCCAGCAGTGAATGGGGGGGACCGAACACCGGGGAGCTGTTTTTT	CASSEWGGPNTGELFF
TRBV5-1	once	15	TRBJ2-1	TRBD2	TGCGCCAGCAGCTCACTAGCGGGAGTAAGTAATGAGCAGTTCTTC	CASSSLAGVSNEQFF
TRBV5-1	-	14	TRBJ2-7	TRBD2	TGCGCCAGCAGTTCGGGAGGGGTGTACTACGAGCAGTACTTC	CASSSGGVYYEQYF